The clone carrying this T cell receptor beta chain was found a few times. Its target is not known. The data derive from a study of T cells in Graves' hyperthyroidism and ophthalmopathy. The TCR beta CDR3 regions underwent amplification using RNA transcripts as the source. The TCR CDR3 first-round RT-PCR relied on the HTBI primer set. TCRdb itself ran the multiplex PCR reads through MiXCR, one entry per CDR3 protein. The sample lists over 200,000 distinct CDR3 sequences; approximately 15% were seen once. V lost 3 bases and J lost 2, with 17 bases in between. This CDR3 spans 17 amino acids. The germline V gene encodes CDR1 SGDLS and CDR2 YYNGEE. Not enrolled were patients with uncontrolled infection, other autoimmune disease, pregnancy or lactation. The study, taken as a whole, reports: Ophthalmopathy could be told apart from stable hyperthyroidism with a 13 V-J model. Most expanded thyroid clonotypes above 0.001 recurred in blood.

The genes are TRBV9 and TRBJ2-2; either TRBD1 or TRBD2 may fit D (5 bases each). The sequenced sample was blood. The clonotype comes from a woman in her thirties or forties with Graves' hyperthyroidism that later progressed to Graves' ophthalmopathy. The CDR3 nucleotides read TGTGCCAGCAGCGGCCTGGGACCAAACTTTAACACCGGGGAGCTGTTTTTT. It specifies CASSGLGPNFNTGELFF.